Below are 16 T cell receptor beta chains sequenced from a single sample in a study of blood T cell repertoires in COVID-19. Measured with immunoSEQ multiplex PCR; TCRdb has only the in-frame clones, and not every one. Of roughly 200,000 clones in the sample, 80% to 90% were seen once. Sequencing was carried out using PBMCs or T cells enriched from blood (not recorded which). The origin of the receptors is a woman between 40 and 55 years old with acute COVID-19.

This chain uses TRBV18 with TRBJ2-3; 14 positions match TRBD2. The J segment lost 2 bases and the V segment lost 2 bases, leaving 3 bases of the junction unmatched. The CDR3 totals 17 residues. Germline loops: CDR1 KGHSH, CDR2 LQKENI. The CDR3 DNA follows: TGTGCCAGCTCACCAGGGACTAGCGGGGGTCCCACAGATACGCAGTATTTT. The encoded protein is CASSPGTSGGPTDTQYF.

The CDR3 DNA sequence: TGTGCTAGTGGTTTGTGGCGGGGAGATTCCTACTCTGGAAACACCATATATTTT. It specifies CASGLWRGDSYSGNTIYF. The V call is TRBV12-5, the J call TRBJ1-3; no reliable D call. This CDR3 contains 18 residues. V was shortened by 2 bases and J by 0 bases, with 17 bases between the two germline ends. Germline V gene sequence: CDR1 LGHNT, CDR2 FRNRAP.

The CDR3 loop reads CASSPGQRSAGYTF. Written as DNA, the CDR3 is TGTGCCAGCAGTCCTGGACAAAGGTCGGCCGGCTACACCTTC. This chain joins TRBV6-5 and TRBJ1-2, with a tentative D call TRBD1 (5 bases). The germline gives CDR1 MNHEY, CDR2 SVGAGI. This CDR3 is built from 14 residues. The germline V and J ends were trimmed by 5 bases and 8 bases, with 18 bases remaining between them.

This sequence joins TRBV6-1 and TRBJ2-2; D is undetermined. Trimming took off 2 bases at V and 6 bases at J, with 16 bases between the two ends. Germline CDR1 MNHNS, CDR2 SASEGT. This CDR3 region has 16 residues. CDR3 sequence (DNA): TGTGCCAGCAGTGAATTGCGCGCGAATTCGGCCGGGGAGCTGTTTTTT. This translates into CASSELRANSAGELFF.

V and J are TRBV5-1 and TRBJ1-2, with D possibly matching TRBD1 (5 bases). V was trimmed by 0 bases and J by 7 bases, leaving 10 bases between them. The CDR3 runs 13 residues. Germline lookup yields CDR1 SGHRS and CDR2 YFSETQ. Written as DNA, the CDR3 is TGCGCCAGCAGCTTGGAGGGGTTGGGTGGCTACACCTTC. Translation: CASSLEGLGGYTF.

The rearrangement links TRBV7-3 to TRBJ2-1, with 7 positions matching TRBD2. The CDR3 has 14 residues. CDR1 is SGHTA and CDR2 is FQGTGA in the germline V gene. With V trimmed by 3 bases and J by 7 bases, 6 bases remained unmatched. The CDR3, as DNA: TGTGCCAGCAGCTTCGGGGGGATTGGTAATGAGCAGTTCTTC. It translates to CASSFGGIGNEQFF.

V and J are TRBV10-3 and TRBJ1-1; tentatively, D is TRBD1 (5 bases). V dropped 2 bases and J dropped 0 bases, with 7 bases sitting between them. The CDR3 has 14 amino acids. Germline lookup yields CDR1 ENHRY and CDR2 SYGVKD. Here the CDR3 reads CAISETGMNTEAFF. The CDR3 nucleotides are TGTGCCATCAGTGAGACAGGTATGAACACTGAAGCTTTCTTT.

V gene TRBV5-5 combines with J gene TRBJ1-3; D unresolved. Trimming left V 0 bases short and J 0 bases short, with 10 bases between. CDR1 SGHKS and CDR2 YYEKEE come from the germline V gene (reference sequence). The CDR3 has 16 amino acids. The CDR3 coding sequence is TGTGCCAGCAGCTTGGATGGCAGTAACTCTGGAAACACCATATATTTT. Translating gives CASSLDGSNSGNTIYF.

This clone came up once. This chain uses TRBV18 with TRBJ1-2; D may be TRBD1 (6 bases). V was shortened by 4 bases and J by 5 bases, with 14 bases between the two germline ends. This CDR3 region has 14 residues. Germline V gene data show CDR1 as KGHSH and CDR2 as LQKENI. As DNA, the CDR3 is TGTGCCAGCTCACTCTCCCGACAGGAGTATGGCTACACCTTC. Encoded protein: CASSLSRQEYGYTF.

This chain connects TRBV9 to TRBJ1-1; possibly TRBD1 for D (6 bases). Germline lookup yields CDR1 SGDLS and CDR2 YYNGEE. The CDR3 extends over 15 amino acids. V was clipped by 4 bases and J by 0 bases, with 13 bases between them. The CDR3 DNA sequence: TGTGCCAGCAGCACAACGGGGGGGCTGAACACTGAAGCTTTCTTT. It encodes CASSTTGGLNTEAFF.

This rearrangement joins TRBV5-1 to TRBJ1-4, with D uncertain. This CDR3 spans 13 amino acids. CDR1 and CDR2 from the germline V gene are SGHRS and YFSETQ. Trimming cost V 1 base and J 3 bases, with 4 bases left between them. The CDR3 DNA reads as TGCGCCAGCAGCTTGATATCTAATGAAAAACTGTTTTTT. Amino acids: CASSLISNEKLFF.

For this clone: A junction boundary mismatches the germline segment, possibly from a read error. CDR3 sequence: CASSPGRTSGGVNTQYF. CDR3 sequence (DNA): TGTGCTAGCAGCCCTGGCAGGACTAGCGGGGGGGTTAATACGCAGTATTTT. The rearrangement links TRBV7-7 to TRBJ2-3; the match to TRBD2 covers 15 bases. The CDR3 runs 17 residues. Per germline, CDR1 SSHAT and CDR2 FNYEAQ (reference sequence). Combining the CDR3 with reference TRBV7-7 and TRBJ2-3 gives the whole variable domain GAGVSQSPRYKVTKRGQDVTLRCDPISSHATLYWYQQALGQGPEFLTYFNYEAQPDKSGLPSDRFSAERPEGSISTLTIQRTEQRDSAMYRCASSPGRTSGGVNTQYFGPGTRLTVL.

The chain employs TRBV5-1 and TRBJ1-1, with D tentatively TRBD1 (5 bases). V lost 2 bases, J lost 7 bases, and 18 bases lay in between. This CDR3 comprises 15 residues. Germline V gene sequence: CDR1 SGHRS, CDR2 YFSETQ. The CDR3 DNA follows: TGCGCCAGCAGCTTTGTTACCGGACAACCCTTTGAAGCTTTCTTT. Translating gives CASSFVTGQPFEAFF.

This rearrangement joins TRBV11-2 to TRBJ2-5; 7 bases map to TRBD1. This CDR3 spans 15 amino acids. J gave up 5 bases and V 2 bases, and 8 bases lay outside the gene matches. Germline V gene data show CDR1 as SGHAT and CDR2 as FQNNGV. The CDR3, as DNA: TGTGCCAGCAGCTTACCTAGGGGGCTGGGTGAGACCCAGTACTTC. This encodes CASSLPRGLGETQYF. The whole variable domain, filled in from reference TRBV11-2 and TRBJ2-5, reads EAGVAQSPRYKIIEKRQSVAFWCNPISGHATLYWYQQILGQGPKLLIQFQNNGVVDDSQLPKDRFSAERLKGVDSTLKIQPAKLEDSAVYLCASSLPRGLGETQYFGPGTRLLVL.

The rearrangement joins TRBV25-1 to TRBJ2-3; D is undetermined. The CDR3 length is 15 residues. The germline V and J ends were trimmed by 7 bases and 0 bases, with 14 bases remaining between them. Germline CDR1 MGHDK, CDR2 SYGVNS. The CDR3 here is CASTRIGSSTDTQYF. For the CDR3, the DNA is TGTGCCAGCACCAGGATTGGCAGTAGCACAGATACGCAGTATTTT.

This chain connects TRBV7-6 to TRBJ2-1; 16 bases line up with TRBD2. V shed 3 bases, J shed 7 bases, and the junction held 3 bases outside the gene matches. CDR3 size: 16 residues. Germline V gives CDR1 SGHVS, CDR2 FNYEAQ. For the CDR3, the DNA is TGTGCCAGCAGCTTGGCGGGACTAGCGGGGGGGAATGAGCAGTTCTTC. Amino acid sequence: CASSLAGLAGGNEQFF.